This is a list of T cell receptor beta chains from one sample in a study of tissue T cells after allogeneic stem cell transplantation. Sequenced by immunoSEQ multiplex PCR; TCRdb stores in-frame clones only, minus some. The table includes 10,000 or so clones, approximately 64% detected once. The sequences come from tissue from the ileum, collected at autopsy. All receptors derive from a woman aged 18 to 55 with breast cancer. CDR3s include the opening cysteine and the closing phenylalanine or tryptophan. A D gene is named only where the DNA matches it firmly. Rows may omit the clone size; those that give it use once, few, many or a size class.

TRBJ1-6	-	-	TRBV6-5	TGTGCCAGCAGTTCCAGGGGACGTGATTCACCCCTCCACTTT	CASSSRGRDSPLHF
TRBJ2-7	-	-	TRBV19	TGTGCCAGTAGTGTACCCGGGACCCCTTCCTACGAGCAGTACTTC	CASSVPGTPSYEQYF
TRBJ1-4	TRBD1	-	TRBV29-1	TGCAGCGCCGTCGGGCCAGGGGGTGAAAAACTGTTTTTT	CSAVGPGGEKLFF
TRBJ2-2	-	-	TRBV7-2	TGTGCCAGCAGCCGACGGGGCACCGGGGAGCTGTTTTTT	CASSRRGTGELFF
TRBJ2-6	TRBD1	-	TRBV28	TGTGCCAGCGGGACAGGGGGCTCTGGGGCCAACGTCCTGACTTTC	CASGTGGSGANVLTF
TRBJ2-7	TRBD2	-	TRBV29-1	TGCAGCGTTGAAGGGCGGGGGAACGAGCAGTACTTC	CSVEGRGNEQYF
TRBJ2-4	-	-	TRBV5-1	TGCGCCAGCAGCTTGGGCGGAGGGGTGTCGAAAAACATTCAGTACTTC	CASSLGGGVSKNIQYF
TRBJ1-6	-	few	TRBV3-1/TRBV3-2	TGTGCCAGCAGCCAAGAGGGGTCACCCCTCCACTTT	CASSQEGSPLHF
TRBJ2-1	TRBD2	-	TRBV19	TGTGCCAGTAGTATCGCGGGGGGGATTGAGCAGTTCTTC	CASSIAGGIEQFF
TRBJ1-5	-	-	TRBV19	TGTGCCAGTAGATGGGACAGCAATCAGCCCCAGCATTTT	CASRWDSNQPQHF
TRBJ2-6	TRBD1	-	TRBV5-1	TGCGCCAGCAGCCCAGGGACAGGGGGTTGGGCTGGGGCCAACGTCCTGACTTTC	CASSPGTGGWAGANVLTF
TRBJ2-1	-	-	TRBV5-1	TGCGCCAGCAGCTTGTTCACGGCAGGGAGGGGGGATGAGCAGTTCTTC	CASSLFTAGRGDEQFF
TRBJ1-1	-	few	TRBV20-1	TGCAGTGCTAGTCCCTTGCGGGTGATCACTGAAGCTTTCTTT	CSASPLRVITEAFF
TRBJ2-1	-	-	TRBV7-8	TGTGCCAGCAGCTCATTCGAGAATGAGCAGTTCTTC	CASSSFENEQFF
TRBJ2-1	-	-	TRBV7-8	TGTGCCAGCAGCGCGAGCTCCTACAATGAGCAGTTCTTC	CASSASSYNEQFF
TRBJ2-7	-	-	TRBV9	TGTGCCAGCAGCCCCCAGCCCGACAGATCGGTGAGGCAGTACTTC	CASSPQPDRSVRQYF